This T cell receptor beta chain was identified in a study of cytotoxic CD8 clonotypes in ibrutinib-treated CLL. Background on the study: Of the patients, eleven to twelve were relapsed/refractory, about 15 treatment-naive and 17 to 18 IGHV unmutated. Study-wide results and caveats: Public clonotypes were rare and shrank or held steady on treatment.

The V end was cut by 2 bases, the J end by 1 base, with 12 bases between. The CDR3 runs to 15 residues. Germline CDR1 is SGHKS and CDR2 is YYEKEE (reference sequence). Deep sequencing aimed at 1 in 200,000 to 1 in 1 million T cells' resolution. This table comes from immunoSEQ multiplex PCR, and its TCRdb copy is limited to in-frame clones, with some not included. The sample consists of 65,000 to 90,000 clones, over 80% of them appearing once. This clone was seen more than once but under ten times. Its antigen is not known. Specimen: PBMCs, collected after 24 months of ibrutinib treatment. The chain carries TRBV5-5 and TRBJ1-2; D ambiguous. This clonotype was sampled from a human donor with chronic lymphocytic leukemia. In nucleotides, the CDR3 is TGTGCCAGCAGCTTTTCTGCAGACGGTAACTATGGCTACACCTTC. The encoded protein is CASSFSADGNYGYTF.